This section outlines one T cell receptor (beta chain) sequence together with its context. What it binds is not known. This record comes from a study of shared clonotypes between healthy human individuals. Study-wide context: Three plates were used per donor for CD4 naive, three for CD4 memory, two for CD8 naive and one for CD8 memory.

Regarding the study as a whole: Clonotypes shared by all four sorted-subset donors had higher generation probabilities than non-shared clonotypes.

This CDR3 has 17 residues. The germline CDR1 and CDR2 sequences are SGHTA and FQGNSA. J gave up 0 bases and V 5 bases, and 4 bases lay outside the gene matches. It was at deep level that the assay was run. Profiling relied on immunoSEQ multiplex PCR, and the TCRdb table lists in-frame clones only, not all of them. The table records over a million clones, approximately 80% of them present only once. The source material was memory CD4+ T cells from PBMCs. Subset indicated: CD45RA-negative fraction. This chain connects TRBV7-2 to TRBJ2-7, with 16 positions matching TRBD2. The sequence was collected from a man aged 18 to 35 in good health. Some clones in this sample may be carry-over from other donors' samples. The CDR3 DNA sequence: TGTGCCAGCAGCACCGGGACTAGCGGGAGGGTCTCCTACGAGCAGTACTTC. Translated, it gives CASSTGTSGRVSYEQYF.